This T cell receptor beta chain was captured by sequencing in a study of metastatic and nonmetastatic thyroid tumors. Study-level information: Repertoire comparisons spanned blood and tumor or nodule tissue from malignant and benign thyroid patients. General study results and limits: Compared with benign nodules, malignant thyroid tumors were reported to have significantly higher TCR beta diversity in both blood and tumor.

Notes on this clone: The antigen remains undetermined.

This CDR3 is built from 14 residues. The junction had 6 bases not matched to a gene; V was cut back by 4 bases and J by 3 bases. The entire patient cohort was treatment-naive prior to thyroid surgery. The authors' processing: For papillary thyroid cancer, a distant-metastasis classifier was constructed from CDR3 differences observed across clinicopathological groups. TCRdb re-called clones from the PCR reads using MiXCR. TCRdb, rather than the study authors, made the V and J calls. The top ten clones hold around an eighth of a sample with roughly 17,000 clones, about 24% of them seen once. The source material was tumor tissue. The TCR originated in a male donor with papillary thyroid cancer or a benign thyroid nodule (not recorded which). Some clones in this sample may be carry-over from other donors' samples. The chain links TRBV12-3 or TRBV12-4 to TRBJ2-7; 7 nucleotides align to TRBD1. The CDR3 DNA follows: TGTGCCAGCAGTTCCCAGGGGGATCACTACGAGCAGTACTTC. Amino acids: CASSSQGDHYEQYF.